One sample yielded the 17 T cell receptor beta chains listed below, sequenced in a study of T cell responses to AZD1222 COVID-19 vaccine. Assay used: immunoSEQ multiplex PCR; TCRdb lists only in-frame clones, some missing. The sample has more than 140,000 clones, about 89% seen once. The material was peripheral blood, obtained on day 0 of AZD1222 vaccination. The receptors come from an adult in good health.

This chain connects TRBV4-2 to TRBJ1-1; D not certain. The germline CDR1 and CDR2 sequences are LGHNA and YNFKEQ. CDR3 size: 15 residues. The germline V and J ends were trimmed by 0 bases and 1 base, with 9 bases remaining between them. CDR3 sequence reads: CASSQDRGRNTEAFF. For the CDR3, the DNA is TGTGCCAGCAGCCAAGATCGGGGTAGGAACACTGAAGCTTTCTTT.

A remark on this clone: An end of the junction does not agree with germline; a read error may underlie this. The CDR3 sequence is CASSQDMVQGARGYTF. CDR3 DNA: TGCGCCAGCAGTCAAGATATGGTACAGGGGGCGCGGGGCTACACCTTC. The chain uses TRBV4-3 and TRBJ1-2; TRBD1 matches at 9 bases. CDR1 and CDR2 from the germline V gene are LGHNA and YSLEER. The CDR3 consists of 16 residues.

V usage is TRBV28 and J usage is TRBJ2-1; TRBD2 aligns across 8 bases. The V gene's germline CDR1 is MDHEN and CDR2 SYDVKM. V was clipped by 6 bases and J by 8 bases; unmatched bases: 12. The CDR3 is 15 residues long. The CDR3 coding sequence is TGTGCCAGCAGCCCATCCCCTAGCGGGCGGCATGAGCAGTTCTTC. It translates to CASSPSPSGRHEQFF.

This chain connects TRBV18 to TRBJ2-7; TRBD1 agrees at 7 bases. This CDR3 comprises 16 residues. CDR1 and CDR2 (germline): KGHSH, LQKENI. After removal of 3 bases from V and 8 bases from J, the junction contained 16 bases not matched to a gene. The CDR3 DNA is TGTGCCAGCTCACCTTCGAGCTCTGGACAGGTACTAAAGCAGTACTTC. Encoded protein: CASSPSSSGQVLKQYF. Looking up the rest from reference TRBV18 and TRBJ2-7 gives the full variable domain: NAGVMQNPRHLVRRRGQEARLRCSPMKGHSHVYWYRQLPEEGLKFMVYLQKENIIDESGMPKERFSAEFPKEGPSILRIQQVVRGDSAAYFCASSPSSSGQVLKQYFGPGTRLTVT.

This clone has just one count. This chain connects TRBV10-1 to TRBJ2-1; the D call may be TRBD1 or TRBD2 (5 bases each). The V end was cut by 4 bases, the J end by 2 bases, with 18 bases between. This CDR3 is 17 amino acids long. The germline V gene encodes CDR1 WNHNN and CDR2 SYGVQD (reference sequence). This CDR3 reads CASSGVGDQAPYNEQFF. CDR3 sequence (DNA): TGCGCCAGCAGTGGGGTGGGGGACCAGGCCCCCTACAATGAGCAGTTCTTC.

The chain uses TRBV19 and TRBJ2-1; D possibly corresponds to TRBD2 (5 bases). V lost 6 bases and J 3 bases, leaving 12 bases between the germline ends. Germline V gene data show CDR1 as LNHDA and CDR2 as SQIVND (reference sequence). The CDR3 length is 14 residues. The CDR3 sequence is CASRGRLNYNEQFF. Written as DNA, the CDR3 is TGTGCCAGTAGGGGCAGACTAAACTACAATGAGCAGTTCTTC.

CDR3 nucleotide sequence: TGTGCCAGCAGCTCGGACAGAAATCAGCCCCAGCATTTT. Translated, it gives CASSSDRNQPQHF. This sequence joins TRBV7-2 and TRBJ1-5, with D perhaps matching TRBD1 (6 bases). V was trimmed by 4 bases and J by 4 bases, leaving 8 bases between them. CDR1 and CDR2 from the germline V gene are SGHTA and FQGNSA. The CDR3 has 13 residues.

V usage is TRBV5-1 and J usage is TRBJ1-2; D remains unclear. The CDR3 length is 16 residues. Trimming removed 5 bases from V and 4 bases from J, with 21 bases in between. Germline values: CDR1 SGHRS, CDR2 YFSETQ. The CDR3 region has the DNA TGCGCCAGCAGAGAACACTTACAGACAATCTCCTATGGCTACACCTTC. This translates into CASREHLQTISYGYTF.

The chain combines TRBV9 with TRBJ2-3; TRBD1 is a possible D gene (6 bases). Germline V gene sequence: CDR1 SGDLS, CDR2 YYNGEE. V shed 3 bases and J shed 6 bases, with 14 bases lying between them. The CDR3 covers 14 residues. CDR3 DNA: TGTGCCAGCAGCGCGGACAGATCAAGGGATACGCAGTATTTT. Translated: CASSADRSRDTQYF.

This rearrangement joins TRBV2 to TRBJ1-5, with D possibly matching TRBD1 (6 bases). The V end lost 6 bases, the J end lost 0 bases, and 9 bases lay between the germline ends. Looked up from germline, CDR1 is SNHLY and CDR2 is FYNNEI. CDR3 size: 14 residues. DNA of the CDR3: TGTGCCAGCAGGGGGGGCCATAGCAATCAGCCCCAGCATTTT. Encoded protein: CASRGGHSNQPQHF.

The chain is built from TRBV6-5 and TRBJ1-4; TRBD1 aligns across 7 bases. The CDR3 length is 15 residues. The ends lost 6 bases at V and 8 bases at J; junction bases unmatched: 12. Germline V lookup: CDR1 MNHEY, CDR2 SVGAGI. The CDR3 protein is CASSSRGGRGEKLFF. The DNA for the CDR3 is TGTGCCAGCAGCTCTAGAGGGGGCCGGGGGGAAAAACTGTTTTTT.

The chain joins TRBV3-1 (or the pseudogene TRBV3-2) to TRBJ2-3; 9 bases agree with TRBD2. This CDR3 has 20 amino acids. V gave up 0 bases and J gave up 3 bases; unmatched junction bases: 16. Germline CDR1 is LGHDT and CDR2 is YNNKEL (reference sequence). The DNA for the CDR3 is TGTGCCAGCAGCCAAGATACCTTCGGGCGGGAGGGCCCCTATACAGATACGCAGTATTTT. Translation gives CASSQDTFGREGPYTDTQYF.

This rearrangement joins TRBV5-1 to TRBJ2-1, with 14 bases lining up with TRBD2. The CDR3 runs 16 residues. V shed 4 bases, J shed 6 bases, and the junction held 6 bases outside the gene matches. Germline V lookup: CDR1 SGHRS, CDR2 YFSETQ. Written as DNA, the CDR3 is TGCGCCAGCAGCCTGACTAGCGGGGGGGCGTTCAATGAGCAGTTCTTC. Protein sequence: CASSLTSGGAFNEQFF.

The J gene is TRBJ2-7, the V gene TRBV28; D ambiguous. Germline values: CDR1 MDHEN, CDR2 SYDVKM. Trimming removed 10 bases from V and 0 bases from J, with 7 bases in between. The CDR3 loop spans 11 amino acids. The CDR3 DNA is TGTGCCACCCGTTCCTCCTACGAGCAGTACTTC. The encoded protein is CATRSSYEQYF.

This clone is a singleton in its sample. This rearrangement joins TRBV6-2 or TRBV6-3 to TRBJ2-5; a weak D match, TRBD2 (6 bases). V gave up 0 bases and J gave up 4 bases, with 15 bases separating them. Germline-derived CDR1 and CDR2 are MNHEY and SVGEGT. The CDR3 extends over 16 amino acids. This CDR3 is CASSYSTSSARETQYF. For the CDR3, the DNA is TGTGCCAGCAGTTACTCGACTAGTTCCGCCCGAGAGACCCAGTACTTC.

A few counts support this clone. This chain uses TRBV7-9 with TRBJ1-1; D not resolved. Germline V gene data show CDR1 as SEHNR and CDR2 as FQNEAQ (reference sequence). The V gene lost 1 base and the J gene lost 10 bases, with 16 bases spanning the gap. The CDR3 loop spans 14 amino acids. DNA of the CDR3: TGTGCCAGCAGCTTAGAGACACGAACGGCTGGAGCTTTCTTT. Translating gives CASSLETRTAGAFF.

The chain employs TRBV7-2 and TRBJ2-3, with 8 bases matching TRBD2. Germline CDR1 and CDR2: SGHTA and FQGNSA. The CDR3 consists of 15 residues. V shed 5 bases and J 5 bases; nucleotides not matched to a gene: 9. The CDR3 DNA reads TGTGCCAGCAGCCCCCGGGGGGGCTTCGTAGATACGCAGTATTTT. It is translated as CASSPRGGFVDTQYF.